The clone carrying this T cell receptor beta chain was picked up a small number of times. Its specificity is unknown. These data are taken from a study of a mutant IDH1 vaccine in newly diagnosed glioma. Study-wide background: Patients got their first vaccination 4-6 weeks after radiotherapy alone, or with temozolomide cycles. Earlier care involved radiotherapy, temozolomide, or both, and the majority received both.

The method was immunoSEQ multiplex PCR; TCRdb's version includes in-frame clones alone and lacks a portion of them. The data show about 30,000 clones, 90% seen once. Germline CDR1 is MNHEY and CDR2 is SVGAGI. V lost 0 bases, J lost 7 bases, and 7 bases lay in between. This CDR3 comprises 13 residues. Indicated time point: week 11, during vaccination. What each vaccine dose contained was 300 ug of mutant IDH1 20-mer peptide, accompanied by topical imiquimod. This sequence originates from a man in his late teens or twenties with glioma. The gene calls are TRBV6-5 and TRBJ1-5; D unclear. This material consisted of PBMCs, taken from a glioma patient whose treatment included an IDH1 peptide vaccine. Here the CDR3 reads CASSYSPDQPQHF. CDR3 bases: TGTGCCAGCAGTTACTCACCGGACCAGCCCCAGCATTTT.